The clone carrying this T cell receptor beta chain was detected a few times. Its matching antigen is unknown. After expansion with viral peptide pools in the ViraFEST assay, antigen-specific CD4+ T cells were sequenced. A 10-day culture period preceded the isolation of CD4+ T cells. Participants got two doses of BNT162b2 or mRNA-1273 vaccine. The culture medium for 2 million or so PBMC per well included roughly 10 IU/ml IL-2 and around 9.8 ug/ml peptides. Half the medium was swapped for IL-2 medium on days 3 and 7. This sample is drawn from a study of vaccination effects on CD4 cells after COVID-19. Study-level information: Post-vaccine samples followed the second dose by a median of 72 days.

Generated by immunoSEQ multiplex PCR, the TCRdb table keeps only in-frame clones and is missing some. This sample carries around 65,000 clones, more than 70% of them seen once, and the ten largest clones take 1% to 1.5%. Study results and limitations: Marked clonal contraction of both clone types appeared late after vaccination.

The CDR3 has 16 residues. V was shortened by 4 bases and J by 2 bases, with 16 bases between the two germline ends. Per germline, CDR1 SGHTA and CDR2 FQGNSA. The source is a human donor who received a COVID-19 vaccine. The material was CD4+ T cells from PBMCs cultured with HCoV-229E spike peptides, obtained after COVID-19 vaccination. The chain links TRBV7-2 to TRBJ2-3; D is unresolved. This chain's CDR3 is CASSSRPYGFTDTQYF. CDR3 nucleotide sequence: TGTGCCAGCAGCTCCAGACCTTACGGATTCACAGATACGCAGTATTTT.